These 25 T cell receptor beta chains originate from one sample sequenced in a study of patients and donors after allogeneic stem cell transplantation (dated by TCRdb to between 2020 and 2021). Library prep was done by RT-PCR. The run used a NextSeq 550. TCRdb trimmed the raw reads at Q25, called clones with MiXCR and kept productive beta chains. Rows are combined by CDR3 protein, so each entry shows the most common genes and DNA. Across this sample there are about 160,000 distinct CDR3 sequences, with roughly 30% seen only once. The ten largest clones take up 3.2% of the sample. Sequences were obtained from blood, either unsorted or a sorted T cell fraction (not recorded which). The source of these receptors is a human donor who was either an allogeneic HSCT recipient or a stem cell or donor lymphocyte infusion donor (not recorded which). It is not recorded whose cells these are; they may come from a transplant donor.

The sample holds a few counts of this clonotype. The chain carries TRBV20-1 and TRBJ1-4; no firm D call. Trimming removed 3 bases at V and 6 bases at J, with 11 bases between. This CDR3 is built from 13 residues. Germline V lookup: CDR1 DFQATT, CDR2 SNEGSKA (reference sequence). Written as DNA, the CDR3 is TGCAGTGCTAGTATTACAGCGGATGAAAAACTGTTTTTT. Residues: CSASITADEKLFF.

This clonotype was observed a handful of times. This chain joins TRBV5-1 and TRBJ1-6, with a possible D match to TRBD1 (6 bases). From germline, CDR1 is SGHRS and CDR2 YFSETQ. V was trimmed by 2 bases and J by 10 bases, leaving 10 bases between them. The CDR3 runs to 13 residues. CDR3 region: CASSFWGRSPLHF. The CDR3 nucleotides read TGCGCCAGCAGCTTTTGGGGGCGGTCACCCCTCCACTTT.

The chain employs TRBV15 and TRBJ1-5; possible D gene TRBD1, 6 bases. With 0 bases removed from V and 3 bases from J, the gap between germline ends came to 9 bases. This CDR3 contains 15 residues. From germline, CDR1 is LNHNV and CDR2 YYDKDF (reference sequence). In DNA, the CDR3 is TGTGCCACCAGCAGAGATAGGGGGATCAATCAGCCCCAGCATTTT. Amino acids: CATSRDRGINQPQHF.

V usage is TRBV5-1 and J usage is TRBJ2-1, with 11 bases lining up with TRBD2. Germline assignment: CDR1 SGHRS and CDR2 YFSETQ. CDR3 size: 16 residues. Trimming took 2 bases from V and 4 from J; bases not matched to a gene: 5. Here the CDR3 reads CASSFTSGRSYNEQFF. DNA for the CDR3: TGCGCCAGCAGCTTCACTAGCGGGAGATCTTACAATGAGCAGTTCTTC.

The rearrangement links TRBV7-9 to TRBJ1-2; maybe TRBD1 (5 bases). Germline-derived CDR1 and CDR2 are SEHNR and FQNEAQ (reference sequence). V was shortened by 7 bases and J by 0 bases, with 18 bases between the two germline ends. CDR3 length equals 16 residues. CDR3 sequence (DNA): TGTGCCAGCACTAGAGGGGCGAGCCTAGCTAACTATGGCTACACCTTC. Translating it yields CASTRGASLANYGYTF.

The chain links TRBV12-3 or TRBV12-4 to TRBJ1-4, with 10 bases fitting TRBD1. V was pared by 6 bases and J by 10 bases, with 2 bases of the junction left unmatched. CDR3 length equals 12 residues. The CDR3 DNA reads TGTGCCAGCAGCTGGGACAGGGGAAAACTGTTTTTT. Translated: CASSWDRGKLFF.

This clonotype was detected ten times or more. The CDR3 DNA reads TGCAGCGTCTCGGGGGGCCCCTCTGGAAACACCATATATTTT. Its translation: CSVSGGPSGNTIYF. The genes are TRBV29-1 and TRBJ1-3; maybe TRBD1 (6 bases). CDR1 and CDR2 from the germline V gene are SQVTM and ANQGSEA. The CDR3 extends over 14 amino acids. V lost 6 bases, J lost 0 bases, and 12 bases lay in between.

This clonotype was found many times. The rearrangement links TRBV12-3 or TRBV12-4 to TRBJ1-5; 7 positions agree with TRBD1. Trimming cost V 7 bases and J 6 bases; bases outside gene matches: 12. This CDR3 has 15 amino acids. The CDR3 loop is CASTLGGGGFQPQHF. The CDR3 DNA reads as TGTGCCAGCACCCTTGGAGGGGGCGGGTTTCAGCCCCAGCATTTT.

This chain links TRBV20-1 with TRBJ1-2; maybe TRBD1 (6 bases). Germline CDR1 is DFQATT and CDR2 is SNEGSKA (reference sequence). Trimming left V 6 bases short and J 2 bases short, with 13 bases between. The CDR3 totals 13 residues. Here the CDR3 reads CSATTGLNYGYTF. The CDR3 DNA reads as TGCAGTGCAACGACAGGTTTAAACTATGGCTACACCTTC.

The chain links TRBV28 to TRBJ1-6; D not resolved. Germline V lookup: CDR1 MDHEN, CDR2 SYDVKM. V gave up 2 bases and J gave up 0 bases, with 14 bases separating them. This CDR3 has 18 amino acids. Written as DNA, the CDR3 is TGTGCCAGCAGTTTACCGGGGTTACAGAGCTCCTATAATTCACCCCTCCACTTT. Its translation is CASSLPGLQSSYNSPLHF.

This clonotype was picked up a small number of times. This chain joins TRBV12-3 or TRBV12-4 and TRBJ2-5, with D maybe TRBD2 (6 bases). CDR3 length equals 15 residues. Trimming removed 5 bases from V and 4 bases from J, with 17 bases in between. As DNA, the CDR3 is TGTGCCAGCAGTCCCCCCCCGGGAGTCGGAGAGACCCAGTACTTC. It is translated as CASSPPPGVGETQYF.

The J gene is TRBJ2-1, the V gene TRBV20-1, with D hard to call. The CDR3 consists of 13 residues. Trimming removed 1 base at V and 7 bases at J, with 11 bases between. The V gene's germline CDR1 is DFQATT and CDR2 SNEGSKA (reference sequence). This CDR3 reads CSARAVTQNEQFF. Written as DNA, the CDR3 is TGCAGTGCTAGAGCCGTGACCCAGAATGAGCAGTTCTTC.

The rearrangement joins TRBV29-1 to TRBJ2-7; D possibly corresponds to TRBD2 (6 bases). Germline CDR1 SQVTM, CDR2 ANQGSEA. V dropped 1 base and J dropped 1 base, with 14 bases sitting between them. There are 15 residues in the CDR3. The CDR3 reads CSVEGWREKSYEQYF. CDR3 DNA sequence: TGCAGCGTTGAAGGGTGGAGGGAAAAATCCTACGAGCAGTACTTC.

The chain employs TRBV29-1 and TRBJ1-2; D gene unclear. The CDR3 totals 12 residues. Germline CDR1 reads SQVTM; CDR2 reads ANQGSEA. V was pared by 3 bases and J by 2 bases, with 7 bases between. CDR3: CSVEAGNYGYTF. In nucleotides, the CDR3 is TGCAGCGTTGAGGCGGGAAACTATGGCTACACCTTC.

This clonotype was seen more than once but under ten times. CDR3 loop: CASSLRTSGVDNEQFF. CDR3 sequence (DNA): TGTGCCAGCAGCCTCCGGACTAGCGGGGTAGACAATGAGCAGTTCTTC. The V and J genes are TRBV13 and TRBJ2-1, with TRBD2 matching 12 bases. CDR3 size: 16 residues. Germline CDR1 reads PRHDT; CDR2 reads FYEKMQ (reference sequence). Trimming took 5 bases from V and 5 from J; bases not matched to a gene: 7.

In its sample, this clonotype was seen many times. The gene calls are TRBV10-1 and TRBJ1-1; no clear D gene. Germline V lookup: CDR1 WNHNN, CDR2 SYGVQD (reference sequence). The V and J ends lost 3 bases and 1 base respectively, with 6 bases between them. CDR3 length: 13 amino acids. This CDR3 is CASSEQRNTEAFF. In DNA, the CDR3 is TGCGCCAGCAGTGAACAGCGGAACACTGAAGCTTTCTTT.

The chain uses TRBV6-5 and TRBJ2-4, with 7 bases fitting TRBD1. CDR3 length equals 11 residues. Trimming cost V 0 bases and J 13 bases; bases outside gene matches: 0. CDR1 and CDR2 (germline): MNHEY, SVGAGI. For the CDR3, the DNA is TGTGCCAGCAGTTACTCGGGACAGCAGTACTTC. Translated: CASSYSGQQYF.

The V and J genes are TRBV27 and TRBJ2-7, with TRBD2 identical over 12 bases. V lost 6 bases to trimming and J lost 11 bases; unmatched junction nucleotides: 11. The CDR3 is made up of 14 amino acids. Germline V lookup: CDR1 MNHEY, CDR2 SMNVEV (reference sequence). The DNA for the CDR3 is TGTGCCAGCAGAAGGTCTAGCGGGAGGGCCTCGGAGTACTTC. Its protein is CASRRSSGRASEYF.

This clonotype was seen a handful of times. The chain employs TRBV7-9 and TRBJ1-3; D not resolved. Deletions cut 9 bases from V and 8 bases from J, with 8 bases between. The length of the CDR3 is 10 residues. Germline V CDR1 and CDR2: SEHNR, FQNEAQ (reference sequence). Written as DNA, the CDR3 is TGTGCCAGTGGGCGGGACACCATATATTTT. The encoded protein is CASGRDTIYF.

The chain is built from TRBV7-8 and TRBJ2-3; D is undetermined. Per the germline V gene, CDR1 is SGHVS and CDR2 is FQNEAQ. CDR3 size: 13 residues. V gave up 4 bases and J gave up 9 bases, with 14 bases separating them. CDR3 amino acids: CASSSKIVKTQYF. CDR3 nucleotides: TGTGCCAGCAGCTCCAAGATTGTGAAGACGCAGTATTTT.

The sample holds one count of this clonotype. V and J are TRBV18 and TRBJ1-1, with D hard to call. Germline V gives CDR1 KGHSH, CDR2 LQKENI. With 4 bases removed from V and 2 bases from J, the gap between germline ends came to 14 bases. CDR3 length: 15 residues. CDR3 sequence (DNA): TGTGCCAGCTCACAGTCAGAAGGATCTAACACTGAAGCTTTCTTT. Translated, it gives CASSQSEGSNTEAFF.

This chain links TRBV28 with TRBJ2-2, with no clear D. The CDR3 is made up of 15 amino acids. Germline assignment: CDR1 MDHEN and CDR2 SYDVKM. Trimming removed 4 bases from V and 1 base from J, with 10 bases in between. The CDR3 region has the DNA TGTGCCAGCAGTTCCCCGGGCGGGAACACCGGGGAGCTGTTTTTT. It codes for CASSSPGGNTGELFF.

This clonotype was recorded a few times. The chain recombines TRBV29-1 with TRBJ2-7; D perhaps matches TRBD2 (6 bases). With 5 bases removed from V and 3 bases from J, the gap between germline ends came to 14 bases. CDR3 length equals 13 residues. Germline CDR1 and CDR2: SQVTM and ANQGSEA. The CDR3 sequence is CSVLTGVSYEQYF. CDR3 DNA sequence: TGCAGCGTTCTAACGGGAGTGAGCTACGAGCAGTACTTC.

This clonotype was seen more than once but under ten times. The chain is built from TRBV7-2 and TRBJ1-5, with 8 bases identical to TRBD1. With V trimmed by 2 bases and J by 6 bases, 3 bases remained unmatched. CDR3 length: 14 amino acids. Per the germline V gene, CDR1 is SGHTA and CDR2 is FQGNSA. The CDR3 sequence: CASSLRQGSQPQHF. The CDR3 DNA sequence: TGTGCCAGCAGCTTACGACAGGGGAGTCAGCCCCAGCATTTT.

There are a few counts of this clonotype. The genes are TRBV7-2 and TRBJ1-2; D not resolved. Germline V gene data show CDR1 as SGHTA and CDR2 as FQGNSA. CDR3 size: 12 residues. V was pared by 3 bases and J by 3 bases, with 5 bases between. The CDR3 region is CASSLVDYGYTF. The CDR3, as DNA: TGTGCCAGCAGCTTGGTAGACTATGGCTACACCTTC.